A single sample gave rise to the 21 T cell receptor beta chains below, sequenced in a study of shared clonotypes between healthy human individuals (dated by TCRdb to 2020 to 2021). The library was made by the immunoSEQ multiplex PCR assay. Held by TCRdb, this immuneACCESS table contains in-frame sequences only and omits some clones. Under half of the omission traces to an unresolved V gene where checked; the cause of the rest is unknown. A total of 1 million to 1.3 million clones appear in this sample, approximately 78% of them only once. Together, the top ten hold more than 0.55% of the sample. The material sequenced was memory CD4+ T cells from PBMCs. This sample's cell subset or site label indicates: CD45RA-negative fraction. These receptors all come from a man in his late teens or twenties in good health. Some clones in this sample may be carry-over from other donors' samples.

This chain joins TRBV5-1 and TRBJ2-1; a possible D gene is TRBD2 (7 bases). The CDR3 consists of 15 residues. The V and J ends lost 4 bases and 9 bases respectively, with 20 bases between them. Germline V lookup: CDR1 SGHRS, CDR2 YFSETQ. The CDR3 loop is CASSRGGAEAGEQFF. DNA for the CDR3: TGCGCCAGCAGCCGTGGGGGGGCCGAAGCCGGTGAGCAGTTCTTC.

CDR3 sequence reads: CASSAPGAAFPGNTIYF. In nucleotides, the CDR3 is TGTGCCAGCAGTGCTCCGGGAGCGGCGTTTCCCGGAAACACCATATATTTT. This chain uses TRBV2 with TRBJ1-3; no clear D gene. CDR1 is SNHLY, CDR2 FYNNEI, per germline. V lost 4 bases and J lost 4, with 20 bases in between. The CDR3 consists of 17 residues.

The V gene is TRBV28, the J gene TRBJ1-4; 7 bases align to TRBD1. Germline V gene sequence: CDR1 MDHEN, CDR2 SYDVKM. The CDR3 spans 15 residues. V lost 6 bases and J lost 3; bases outside the gene matches: 7. CDR3 nucleotides: TGTGCCAGCAGCATACACGGGACAGCTAATGAAAAACTGTTTTTT. It is translated as CASSIHGTANEKLFF.

The chain links TRBV20-1 to TRBJ2-5; D gene uncertain. Germline CDR1 reads DFQATT; CDR2 reads SNEGSKA (reference sequence). V was clipped by 3 bases and J by 9 bases, with 8 bases between them. This CDR3 is 10 amino acids long. The CDR3 region has the DNA TGCAGTGCTAGCTTAGTAGCCCAGTACTTC. This encodes CSASLVAQYF.

This chain joins TRBV15 and TRBJ1-2; 7 positions match TRBD1. From germline, CDR1 is LNHNV and CDR2 YYDKDF (reference sequence). Trimming at V came to 5 bases and at J to 2 bases, leaving 5 bases not matched to a gene. The CDR3 contains 14 residues. CDR3 in amino acids: CATSFSTGNYGYTF. The CDR3 nucleotides are TGTGCCACCAGCTTTTCGACAGGGAACTATGGCTACACCTTC. Looking up the rest from reference TRBV15 and TRBJ1-2 gives the full variable domain: DAMVIQNPRYQVTQFGKPVTLSCSQTLNHNVMYWYQQKSSQAPKLLFHYYDKDFNNEADTPDNFQSRRPNTSFCFLDIRSPGLGDTAMYLCATSFSTGNYGYTFGSGTRLTVV.

This clone turned up a few times. The chain recombines TRBV5-1 with TRBJ2-4; D unclear. CDR1 and CDR2 (germline): SGHRS, YFSETQ. Between the trimmed V and J ends, which lost 0 bases and 2 bases, there was a span of 6 bases. This CDR3 is built from 14 residues. CDR3 bases: TGCGCCAGCAGCTTGGATCGATCCAAAAACATTCAGTACTTC. It is translated as CASSLDRSKNIQYF.

J is TRBJ2-7 and V is TRBV28; 11 bases are a match to TRBD2. CDR1 and CDR2 from the germline V gene are MDHEN and SYDVKM. The V and J ends lost 8 bases and 4 bases, in that order; junction bases with no gene match: 7. This CDR3 is 14 amino acids long. CDR3 nucleotide sequence: TGTGCCAGCGCACGATCTAGCGGGAGGTACGAGCAGTACTTC. Amino acid sequence: CASARSSGRYEQYF.

This clone was picked up a small number of times. The chain links TRBV4-2 to TRBJ1-3, with D tentatively TRBD1 (6 bases). From germline, CDR1 is LGHNA and CDR2 YNFKEQ. The CDR3 loop spans 15 amino acids. The ends were cut back, 8 bases at V and 0 bases at J, with 14 bases in the middle. CDR3 amino acids: CASSDRALSGNTIYF. In DNA, the CDR3 is TGTGCCAGCTCGGACAGAGCGCTCTCTGGAAACACCATATATTTT.

This chain uses TRBV7-2 with TRBJ2-1, with 7 bases fitting TRBD2. The CDR3 covers 16 residues. Germline CDR1 reads SGHTA; CDR2 reads FQGNSA. The V segment lost 6 bases and the J segment 3 bases; nucleotides outside the gene matches: 11. CDR3 residues: CASSHRRDYNYNEQFF. The CDR3 coding sequence is TGTGCCAGCAGTCACCGGCGGGACTACAACTACAATGAGCAGTTCTTC.

CDR3 region: CASSHGVNSGANVLTF. In DNA form, the CDR3 reads TGCGCCAGCAGCCATGGGGTAAACTCTGGGGCCAACGTCCTGACTTTC. The chain links TRBV4-1 to TRBJ2-6, with D uncertain. The germline V gene encodes CDR1 MGHRA and CDR2 YSYEKL. V lost 3 bases and J 0 bases, leaving 9 bases between the germline ends. The CDR3 loop spans 16 amino acids.

The CDR3 region has the DNA TGTGCCAGCAGCCCCTCCCCGGGCGGGGAGCTGTTTTTT. Protein product: CASSPSPGGELFF. V usage is TRBV9 and J usage is TRBJ2-2; D unresolved. CDR3 size: 13 residues. The V end lost 4 bases, the J end lost 7 bases, and 11 bases lay between the germline ends. Germline loops: CDR1 SGDLS, CDR2 YYNGEE.

This clone was counted a few times. The rearrangement uses TRBV28 and TRBJ1-1; D is unclear. This CDR3 spans 13 amino acids. Trimming took off 1 base at V and 7 bases at J, with 10 bases between the two ends. CDR1 is MDHEN and CDR2 is SYDVKM in the germline V gene. The CDR3 sequence: CASSLFGQIEAFF. DNA of the CDR3: TGTGCCAGCAGTTTATTTGGGCAGATTGAAGCTTTCTTT.

Details on this clone: Additional DNA sequences in this sample encode the identical CDR3. CDR3 sequence reads: CASSMASGSTDTQYF. In DNA, the CDR3 is TGTGCCAGTAGTATGGCTAGCGGGAGCACAGATACGCAGTATTTT. The rearrangement joins TRBV19 to TRBJ2-3, with TRBD2 identical over 8 bases. The ends lost 3 bases at V and 0 bases at J; junction bases unmatched: 2. Germline V gene lookup returns CDR1 LNHDA and CDR2 SQIVND (reference sequence). The CDR3 has 15 residues.

The chain links TRBV29-1 to TRBJ2-7, with TRBD1 as a possible D gene (5 bases). The germline V gene has CDR1 SQVTM and CDR2 ANQGSEA. With 4 bases removed from V and 3 bases from J, the gap between germline ends came to 13 bases. The CDR3 extends over 13 amino acids. CDR3 amino acids: CSVVGARNYEQYF. The CDR3, as DNA: TGCAGCGTTGTTGGGGCGCGAAACTACGAGCAGTACTTC.

The chain carries TRBV29-1 and TRBJ2-5, with D perhaps matching TRBD2 (5 bases). V lost 5 bases, J lost 10 bases, and 23 bases lay in between. The CDR3 runs to 14 residues. CDR1 SQVTM and CDR2 ANQGSEA come from the germline V gene. CDR3: CSVWLLGYSRGQYF. DNA for the CDR3: TGCAGCGTTTGGTTGTTGGGTTACAGCCGGGGCCAGTACTTC. Together with reference TRBV29-1 and TRBJ2-5, the CDR3 gives the full variable domain: SAVISQKPSRDICQRGTSLTIQCQVDSQVTMMFWYRQQPGQSLTLIATANQGSEATYESGFVIDKFPISRPNLTFSTLTVSNMSPEDSSIYLCSVWLLGYSRGQYFGPGTRLLVL.

The chain is built from TRBV2 and TRBJ2-1, with 8 positions matching TRBD2. V lost 4 bases, J lost 1 base, and 3 bases stayed unmatched. Germline lookup yields CDR1 SNHLY and CDR2 FYNNEI. The CDR3 sequence is 15 residues long. The CDR3 DNA follows: TGTGCCAGCAGTGTCCAGCGGGAGTCCTACAATGAGCAGTTCTTC. It codes for CASSVQRESYNEQFF.

This chain uses TRBV11-3 with TRBJ1-4, with D possibly matching TRBD1 (5 bases). The CDR3 covers 17 residues. CDR1 is SGHNT, CDR2 YENEEA, per germline. Trimming pared 4 bases from V and 2 bases from J, leaving 17 bases between. The CDR3 here is CASSYSPRQGTNEKLFF. The CDR3 DNA reads as TGTGCCAGCAGCTATAGCCCGCGCCAGGGCACTAATGAAAAACTGTTTTTT.

J is TRBJ1-1 and V is TRBV18, with D possibly matching TRBD1 (6 bases). The germline gives CDR1 KGHSH, CDR2 LQKENI. The germline V and J ends were trimmed by 3 bases and 3 bases, with 11 bases remaining between them. The CDR3 is 14 residues long. CDR3 nucleotide sequence: TGTGCCAGCTCACCCTCGAGGGGGGACACTGAAGCTTTCTTT. Protein sequence: CASSPSRGDTEAFF.

This clone was detected only a few times. V and J are TRBV6-1 and TRBJ1-3; D is uncertain. The V and J ends lost 9 bases and 0 bases respectively, with 9 bases between them. Germline V gives CDR1 MNHNS, CDR2 SASEGT. There are 13 residues in the CDR3. The CDR3 DNA reads as TGTGCCAGTGGCGGGTTCTCTGGAAACACCATATATTTT. Translation gives CASGGFSGNTIYF.

This clone was seen just once. The CDR3 spells CASSELGISTDTQYF. The CDR3 nucleotides read TGTGCCAGCAGTGAACTCGGGATTAGCACAGATACGCAGTATTTT. The chain uses TRBV6-1 and TRBJ2-3, with TRBD2 as a possible D gene (5 bases). Trimming took off 2 bases at V and 0 bases at J, with 9 bases between the two ends. Germline V gives CDR1 MNHNS, CDR2 SASEGT. The CDR3 loop spans 15 amino acids.

The chain employs TRBV5-1 and TRBJ2-2; D might be TRBD2 (6 bases). Germline assignment: CDR1 SGHRS and CDR2 YFSETQ. This CDR3 contains 17 residues. The ends were cut back, 0 bases at V and 6 bases at J, with 18 bases in the middle. CDR3 sequence: CASSLALQRATPGELFF. Here the CDR3 DNA reads TGCGCCAGCAGCTTGGCCCTACAGCGGGCCACCCCCGGGGAGCTGTTTTTT.